Sequencing of this T cell receptor (beta chain) was carried out in a study of cytomegalovirus exposure and HLA in healthy donors. As regards this clone: What it recognizes is unknown.

Trimming removed 4 bases from V and 0 bases from J, with 9 bases in between. CDR3 length: 15 residues. Germline CDR1 reads SEHNR; CDR2 reads FQNEAQ (reference sequence). Study observations and caveats: It was only CMV serostatus that was available as immune exposure information. Later analysis showed TCR association rates varying by HLA locus, highest for DRB1 and lowest for HLA-C.

The PCR employed 60 Vbeta primers together with 13 Jbeta primers. Generated by immunoSEQ multiplex PCR, the TCRdb table keeps only in-frame clones and is missing some. Here the sample spans about 120,000 clones, roughly 78% being singletons. V usage is TRBV7-9 and J usage is TRBJ1-4, with D maybe TRBD1 (6 bases). Material for sequencing was PBMCs. This receptor was identified in a woman in her 30s in good health and CMV-seropositive. CDR3 coding DNA: TGTGCCAGCAGCTCAGACAGGTCAACTAATGAAAAACTGTTTTTT. Encoded protein: CASSSDRSTNEKLFF.